One and the same sample provided the 17 T cell receptor beta chains below, sequenced in a study of blood T cell repertoires in COVID-19 (dated by TCRdb to the early 2020s). The library came from the immunoSEQ multiplex PCR assay. TCRdb re-hosts the immuneACCESS table, in-frame sequences only. Its copies lack some clones; in the studies checked, an unresolved V gene accounts for under half of them, and the cause for the rest is not known. Counted in this sample were 200,000 to 250,000 clones; 80% to 85% of them appeared once. Less than 20% of the sample belongs to the ten largest clones. Sequencing was carried out using peripheral blood. These receptors came from a man aged 25 to 45 with active or convalescent COVID-19.

The chain links TRBV6-5 to TRBJ2-2; tentatively, D is TRBD2 (6 bases). V was clipped by 2 bases and J by 4 bases, with 11 bases between them. This CDR3 is built from 15 residues. Germline V CDR1 and CDR2: MNHEY, SVGAGI. The CDR3 nucleotides are TGTGCCAGCAGTTACGGAGGGATGGGCACCGGGGAGCTGTTTTTT. Translated, it gives CASSYGGMGTGELFF.

The chain has TRBV6-2 or TRBV6-3 and TRBJ2-2, with 9 bases lining up with TRBD1. Germline V gene lookup returns CDR1 MNHEY and CDR2 SVGEGT. CDR3 length: 15 residues. J lost 6 bases, V lost 6 bases, and 8 bases had no gene match. The CDR3 DNA is TGTGCCAGCAGCCCCGGGACAGGGTTGGCCGGGGAGCTGTTTTTT. The encoded protein is CASSPGTGLAGELFF.

The chain couples TRBV6-2 or TRBV6-3 to TRBJ1-5; D may be TRBD1 (6 bases). This CDR3 has 16 residues. V was clipped by 5 bases and J by 1 base, with 15 bases between them. Germline values: CDR1 MNHEY, CDR2 SVGEGT. The CDR3 here is CASSRGTVGSNQPQHF. The DNA of the CDR3 is TGTGCCAGCAGTAGGGGGACGGTCGGCAGCAATCAGCCCCAGCATTTT.

CDR3 residues: CASSLGGSRRREKLFF. The CDR3 DNA sequence: TGTGCCAGCAGCTTAGGTGGGAGCCGGAGGAGAGAAAAACTGTTTTTT. The J gene is TRBJ1-4, the V gene TRBV7-2; no definite D call. Germline CDR1 SGHTA, CDR2 FQGNSA. Trimming stripped 1 base from V and 8 bases from J, with 17 bases between. CDR3 length: 16 amino acids.

This sequence joins TRBV14 and TRBJ2-7; D is ambiguous. Trimming cost V 0 bases and J 2 bases, with 14 bases left between them. The CDR3 covers 16 residues. Germline V gives CDR1 SGHDN, CDR2 FVKESK. CDR3 in amino acids: CASSQDSSALTYEQYF. CDR3 sequence (DNA): TGTGCCAGCAGCCAAGATTCATCAGCGCTCACCTACGAGCAGTACTTC.

V gene TRBV5-8 combines with J gene TRBJ1-1; TRBD1 is a possible D gene (5 bases). Per germline, CDR1 SGHTS and CDR2 YDEGEE. V was clipped by 5 bases and J by 0 bases, with 14 bases between them. The CDR3 has 15 amino acids. As DNA, the CDR3 is TGTGCCAGCAGGGCCTGGGGCAGCTTGAACACTGAAGCTTTCTTT. It codes for CASRAWGSLNTEAFF.

V is TRBV6-2 or TRBV6-3 and J is TRBJ2-4; 11 nucleotides align to TRBD2. The CDR3 loop spans 16 amino acids. Germline CDR1 MNHEY, CDR2 SVGEGT. The ends lost 4 bases at V and 2 bases at J; junction bases unmatched: 4. Written as DNA, the CDR3 is TGTGCCAGCAGTTTAGCGGGAGGGGTCACCAAAAACATTCAGTACTTC. The encoded protein is CASSLAGGVTKNIQYF.

V gene TRBV27 combines with J gene TRBJ2-2; D is perhaps TRBD2 (6 bases). Germline V lookup: CDR1 MNHEY, CDR2 SMNVEV (reference sequence). Trimming cost V 9 bases and J 4 bases, with 21 bases left between them. CDR3 length: 16 residues. CDR3 nucleotide sequence: TGTGCCAGTACCCTTCAAAGCGGGCCGACCACCGGGGAGCTGTTTTTT. This sequence encodes CASTLQSGPTTGELFF.

The chain links TRBV30 to TRBJ2-4; D possibly corresponds to TRBD1 (6 bases). The V gene lost 2 bases and the J gene lost 5 bases, with 16 bases spanning the gap. Looked up from germline, CDR1 is GTSNPN and CDR2 is SVGIG (reference sequence). The CDR3 runs to 15 residues. The CDR3 is CAWSKGTMGQNIQYF. CDR3 coding DNA: TGTGCCTGGAGTAAAGGGACAATGGGTCAAAACATTCAGTACTTC.

The chain is built from TRBV6-5 and TRBJ2-7; 7 nucleotides agree with TRBD2. CDR1 is MNHEY and CDR2 is SVGAGI in the germline V gene. The CDR3 length is 13 residues. V trimming: 4 bases; J trimming: 2 bases; junction bases outside the gene matches: 2. The CDR3 region is CASSSGGPYEQYF. CDR3 nucleotide sequence: TGTGCCAGCAGTTCGGGAGGACCCTACGAGCAGTACTTC.

The genes are TRBV18 and TRBJ1-4; TRBD1 aligns across 10 bases. J gave up 5 bases and V 2 bases, and 2 bases lay outside the gene matches. The CDR3 length is 15 residues. Germline-derived CDR1 and CDR2 are KGHSH and LQKENI. CDR3 bases: TGTGCCAGCTCACCAGTGGGACAGGGGAATGAAAAACTGTTTTTT. Translating it yields CASSPVGQGNEKLFF.

The V gene is TRBV19, the J gene TRBJ1-4, with TRBD1 as a possible D gene (5 bases). This CDR3 is built from 14 residues. V was pared by 7 bases and J by 6 bases, with 15 bases between. The germline V gene has CDR1 LNHDA and CDR2 SQIVND (reference sequence). The CDR3 protein is CASTLVGGDEKLFF. The CDR3 DNA sequence: TGTGCCAGTACCCTGGTCGGGGGTGATGAAAAACTGTTTTTT. Complete variable domain (other parts from reference TRBV19 and TRBJ1-4): DGGITQSPKYLFRKEGQNVTLSCEQNLNHDAMYWYRQDPGQGLRLIYYSQIVNDFQKGDIAEGYSVSREKKESFPLTVTSAQKNPTAFYLCASTLVGGDEKLFFGSGTQLSVL.

The V and J genes are TRBV28 and TRBJ2-1; 8 bases fit TRBD1. V was clipped by 6 bases and J by 1 base; unmatched bases: 8. The CDR3 totals 16 residues. The germline gives CDR1 MDHEN, CDR2 SYDVKM. CDR3 amino acids: CASSSPTGGSYNEQFF. The CDR3 coding sequence is TGTGCCAGCAGCTCCCCCACAGGGGGTTCCTACAATGAGCAGTTCTTC. The variable domain in full, completed from reference TRBV28 and TRBJ2-1, reads DVKVTQSSRYLVKRTGEKVFLECVQDMDHENMFWYRQDPGLGLRLIYFSYDVKMKEKGDIPEGYSVSREKKERFSLILESASTNQTSMYLCASSSPTGGSYNEQFFGPGTRLTVL.

CDR3 sequence: CASATGRLYEQYF. As DNA, the CDR3 is TGTGCCAGCGCGACAGGCCGCCTCTACGAGCAGTACTTC. The chain couples TRBV6-6 to TRBJ2-7, with D possibly TRBD1 on 6 matching bases. CDR3 length: 13 amino acids. With 8 bases removed from V and 3 bases from J, the gap between germline ends came to 14 bases. Germline CDR1 reads MNHNY; CDR2 reads SVGAGI (reference sequence).

This sequence joins TRBV4-1 and TRBJ1-2; 9 bases are shared with TRBD1. The CDR3 loop spans 15 amino acids. V trimming: 0 bases; J trimming: 7 bases; junction bases outside the gene matches: 6. CDR1 is MGHRA and CDR2 is YSYEKL in the germline V gene. CDR3 DNA: TGCGCCAGCAGCCAAGACGTAACAGGGGGCGGTGGCTACACCTTC. Translated: CASSQDVTGGGGYTF.

This chain uses TRBV6-4 with TRBJ2-1, with D perhaps matching TRBD2 (7 bases). The CDR3 consists of 14 residues. With 0 bases removed from V and 8 bases from J, the gap between germline ends came to 11 bases. The germline V gene has CDR1 MRHNA and CDR2 SNTAGT. The CDR3 nucleotides read TGTGCCAGCAGTGACTCCGTAGGGGGGGATGAGCAGTTCTTC. Translated: CASSDSVGGDEQFF.

The chain employs TRBV27 and TRBJ2-7; TRBD2 agrees at 14 bases. CDR1 is MNHEY and CDR2 is SMNVEV in the germline V gene (reference sequence). The CDR3 is 18 amino acids. Trimming took 3 bases from V and 1 from J; bases not matched to a gene: 8. This CDR3 is CASSLRGTSGSGSYEQYF. In DNA form, the CDR3 reads TGTGCCAGCAGTTTGAGGGGGACTAGCGGGAGTGGTTCCTACGAGCAGTACTTC.